This T cell receptor beta chain comes out of a study of CXCR3-negative and CXCR3-positive naive CD8 T cells. General study results and limits: PBMCs showed partially decreased CXCR3 expression after cryopreservation, and most assays used fresh PBMCs.

Comments on this clonotype: What it binds is unknown.

Within the CD8+ T cell compartment, naive cells were CD45RO-CCR7+CD27+CD95-. The germline V gene encodes CDR1 SEHNR and CDR2 FQNEAQ (reference sequence). This CDR3 is 12 amino acids long. The method, 5' RACE with UMI labels, was used to prepare the TRB cDNA libraries. Using the 5' RACE reads, TCRdb records one entry per CDR3 protein without DNA. The sample table includes 90,000 to 95,000 distinct CDR3 sequences. The sequenced sample consisted of naive CXCR3- CD8+ T cells from blood. Specified subset: CD45RO-CCR7+CD27+CD95- naive CD8+ T cells lacking CXCR3 (TNR3-). The source is a human donor in good health. Some clones in this sample may be carry-over from other donors' samples. The V and J genes are TRBV7-9 and TRBJ1-2. CDR3 sequence reads: CASSLGGGGYTF. Combining the CDR3 with reference TRBV7-9 and TRBJ1-2 gives the whole variable domain DTGVSQNPRHKITKRGQNVTFRCDPISEHNRLYWYRQTLGQGPEFLTYFQNEAQLEKSRLLSDRFSAERPKGSFSTLEIQRTEQGDSAMYLCASSLGGGGYTFGSGTRLTVV.